This T cell receptor beta chain was captured in a study of identical twins. Study-wide points: There was an excess of low generation probability in the out-of-frame alpha sequences that twins shared. Models underpredicted monozygotic twin sharing of out-of-frame TCR alpha.

This clonotype has more than one count but fewer than ten. Its antigen is undetermined. This CDR3 has 15 residues. The germline gives CDR1 SGDLS, CDR2 YYNGEE. V was clipped by 0 bases and J by 8 bases, with 12 bases between them. From the 5' RACE reads, TCRdb called clonotypes with MiXCR, one entry per CDR3 protein. The sample contains over 200,000 distinct CDR3 sequences, around 6.5% of which appear only once. Every one of the donors was a healthy Caucasian. These data are also associated with another study on T cells expressing NK-cell markers. As reported in that work: Clarity on HCMV specificity was lacking for the expanded NKG2C+ T cell clones.

The source is a woman between 18 and 29 years old in good health. The specimen was CD8+ T cells sorted from blood. The J gene is TRBJ1-6, the V gene TRBV9; possibly TRBD1 for D (5 bases). CDR3 loop: CASSVEGQFDSPLHF. CDR3 coding DNA: TGTGCCAGCAGCGTAGAGGGGCAGTTTGATTCACCCCTCCACTTT.